The rows below give T cell receptor beta chains drawn from one sample of a study of blood T cell repertoires in COVID-19. Sequencing was performed with immunoSEQ multiplex PCR; in TCRdb, only in-frame clones are kept and a portion is missing. The repertoire includes around 250,000 clones, approximately 90% of them detected once, and 1.2% sits in the top ten. The sequenced sample was PBMCs or T cells enriched from blood (not recorded which). Every receptor here comes from a human donor in a cohort exposed to, infected with or recovered from COVID-19 (not recorded which). The donor label of this sample is uncertain. Each CDR3 is given without its conserved first and last residue. The order of the fields is J gene, V gene, D gene, CDR3 protein. The D gene is left open where the match is weak.

J gene: TRBJ2-1; V gene: TRBV19; D gene: TRBD2; CDR3 protein: ASSNSGGFYNEQF
J gene: TRBJ1-1; V gene: TRBV24-1; D gene: -; CDR3 protein: ATSDRPGAEAF
J gene: TRBJ2-1; V gene: TRBV2; D gene: TRBD2; CDR3 protein: ASSELAGDNEQF
J gene: TRBJ1-2; V gene: TRBV10-1; D gene: -; CDR3 protein: ASSESSGKGYT
J gene: TRBJ2-1; V gene: TRBV18; D gene: -; CDR3 protein: ASSPNSETYNEQF
J gene: TRBJ1-2; V gene: TRBV10-3; D gene: -; CDR3 protein: ASAGDEDYGYT
J gene: TRBJ1-1; V gene: TRBV28; D gene: -; CDR3 protein: ASSLWAGLMNTEAF
J gene: TRBJ2-2; V gene: TRBV3-1/TRBV3-2; D gene: TRBD2; CDR3 protein: ASSPLLARAGELF
J gene: TRBJ1-1; V gene: TRBV6-5; D gene: -; CDR3 protein: ASSYSGGSNTEAF
J gene: TRBJ2-2; V gene: TRBV12-5; D gene: -; CDR3 protein: ASGSPGEANTGELF
J gene: TRBJ2-7; V gene: TRBV27; D gene: -; CDR3 protein: ASSLQGSYEQY
J gene: TRBJ2-7; V gene: TRBV7-2; D gene: TRBD1; CDR3 protein: ASSWFRDSYEQY
J gene: TRBJ1-1; V gene: TRBV30; D gene: TRBD1; CDR3 protein: AWEFGQGELF
J gene: TRBJ1-1; V gene: TRBV19; D gene: TRBD1; CDR3 protein: ASSGDRAKAF
J gene: TRBJ1-5; V gene: TRBV6-5; D gene: TRBD1; CDR3 protein: ASTETGGKRQPQH
J gene: TRBJ2-2; V gene: TRBV10-2; D gene: TRBD2; CDR3 protein: ASSVRLAGEGGELF
J gene: TRBJ2-3; V gene: TRBV14; D gene: TRBD2; CDR3 protein: ASSQDGSGAYSGTDTQY
J gene: TRBJ1-4; V gene: TRBV11-2; D gene: TRBD1; CDR3 protein: ASSSDRQGAFIRFEKLF
J gene: TRBJ2-1; V gene: TRBV12-3/TRBV12-4; D gene: -; CDR3 protein: ASLGVVYNEQF
J gene: TRBJ2-5; V gene: TRBV6-5; D gene: -; CDR3 protein: ASNHHRTLQETQY
J gene: TRBJ1-1; V gene: TRBV10-3; D gene: TRBD1; CDR3 protein: AINSGQVTEAF
J gene: TRBJ1-1; V gene: TRBV7-3; D gene: -; CDR3 protein: ASSLLGLNTEAF
J gene: TRBJ1-2; V gene: TRBV19; D gene: -; CDR3 protein: ASTPRGVSYGYT
J gene: TRBJ1-5; V gene: TRBV7-2; D gene: -; CDR3 protein: ASSSVPNSNQPQH
J gene: TRBJ1-3; V gene: TRBV9; D gene: -; CDR3 protein: ASSTDSFSGNTIY
J gene: TRBJ2-7; V gene: TRBV7-2; D gene: TRBD1; CDR3 protein: ASSLQGGDEQY
J gene: TRBJ2-7; V gene: TRBV6-2/TRBV6-3; D gene: TRBD1; CDR3 protein: ASSRQGAAYEQY
J gene: TRBJ2-2; V gene: TRBV6-6; D gene: -; CDR3 protein: ASSTSGQGFTGELF
J gene: TRBJ1-1; V gene: TRBV14; D gene: TRBD1; CDR3 protein: ASSGQGLNTEAF
J gene: TRBJ1-4; V gene: TRBV15; D gene: TRBD1; CDR3 protein: ATSRGENRGDEKLF
J gene: TRBJ2-3; V gene: TRBV19; D gene: TRBD2; CDR3 protein: ASSMSSGGASGDTQY
J gene: TRBJ1-2; V gene: TRBV4-2; D gene: TRBD1; CDR3 protein: ASSQDGQGNYGYT
J gene: TRBJ1-3; V gene: TRBV7-9; D gene: -; CDR3 protein: ASSNGLPSGNTIY
J gene: TRBJ1-1; V gene: TRBV11-1; D gene: -; CDR3 protein: ASSLRGGAYEAF
J gene: TRBJ1-2; V gene: TRBV5-8; D gene: -; CDR3 protein: ASSLSRGVGGYT
J gene: TRBJ2-7; V gene: TRBV11-3; D gene: -; CDR3 protein: ASSPEGAYEQY
J gene: TRBJ1-1; V gene: TRBV14; D gene: -; CDR3 protein: ASSPKRKAGRSEAF
J gene: TRBJ2-1; V gene: TRBV19; D gene: -; CDR3 protein: ASRSIIQADPSNEQF
J gene: TRBJ2-1; V gene: TRBV6-2/TRBV6-3; D gene: -; CDR3 protein: ASSKTGYNEQF
J gene: TRBJ2-7; V gene: TRBV4-1; D gene: TRBD1; CDR3 protein: ASSQAGDSYEQY
J gene: TRBJ2-1; V gene: TRBV29-1; D gene: TRBD1; CDR3 protein: SASGQGAGNEQF
J gene: TRBJ2-5; V gene: TRBV4-2; D gene: -; CDR3 protein: ASSPGEASQETQY
J gene: TRBJ1-5; V gene: TRBV7-2; D gene: -; CDR3 protein: ASSLGTGSQPQH
J gene: TRBJ2-5; V gene: TRBV7-3; D gene: -; CDR3 protein: ASSWDNNRETQY
J gene: TRBJ2-1; V gene: TRBV7-8; D gene: -; CDR3 protein: ASSPEGDLSYNEQF
J gene: TRBJ2-1; V gene: TRBV10-3; D gene: TRBD2; CDR3 protein: AISELGLGRGEQF
J gene: TRBJ1-5; V gene: TRBV19; D gene: TRBD1; CDR3 protein: ASSMGQGGQPQH
J gene: TRBJ1-5; V gene: TRBV2; D gene: -; CDR3 protein: ASKGGNQPQH
J gene: TRBJ1-5; V gene: TRBV6-2/TRBV6-3; D gene: -; CDR3 protein: ASSYDSGNQPQH
J gene: TRBJ1-2; V gene: TRBV5-6; D gene: -; CDR3 protein: ASSPWTNRVGYT
J gene: TRBJ1-1; V gene: TRBV5-1; D gene: -; CDR3 protein: ASSLASGPLNTEAF
J gene: TRBJ2-3; V gene: TRBV27; D gene: TRBD2; CDR3 protein: ASSATGERGSRGDTQY
J gene: TRBJ2-7; V gene: TRBV7-8; D gene: TRBD2; CDR3 protein: ASSPGLAGLYEQY
J gene: TRBJ2-3; V gene: TRBV5-6; D gene: -; CDR3 protein: ASRTVGGVSTDTQY